This record looks at one T cell receptor beta chain sequence and its context. The antigen is unknown. The sample belongs to a study of cytomegalovirus exposure and HLA in healthy donors. The CDR3 totals 14 residues. V was trimmed by 2 bases and J by 4 bases, leaving 11 bases between them. Germline V lookup: CDR1 MNHNY, CDR2 SVGAGI (reference sequence). The PCR ran on 60 Vbeta and 13 Jbeta primers. The repertoire was sequenced with immunoSEQ multiplex PCR; TCRdb's copy has only in-frame clones and lacks some. The table records about 190,000 clones, over 60% of them present only once. General study points: Rare sequences made up most TCRs, while some public TCRs were found in many donors. One variant, a missense change in DCLRE1C, was linked in a later analysis to TCR beta V- and J-gene trimming.

The chain is built from TRBV6-6 and TRBJ1-1, with a tentative D call TRBD1 (5 bases). Sequenced sample: PBMCs. The TCR comes from a woman between 25 and 40 years old in good health and CMV-seropositive. This chain's CDR3 is CASSYQGETTEAFF. CDR3 bases: TGTGCCAGCAGTTACCAGGGCGAAACCACTGAAGCTTTCTTT.